This T cell receptor beta chain was identified during a study of OX40 agonist ivuxolimab in advanced cancers. Overall study context: At 0.01 to 10 mg/kg, ivuxolimab was administered intravenously to patients every 2 weeks. Patients with prior anti-PD-1, anti-PD-L1 or anti-CTLA-4 therapy were eligible; less than 50% had some. General study points: No determination was made of the antigen specificity of the expanded peripheral T cells.

Worth noting for this clone: The antigen is not known.

The CDR3 runs to 13 residues. The V gene's germline CDR1 is MNHEY and CDR2 SVGAGI. Trimming removed 11 bases at V and 0 bases at J, with 13 bases between. Sequenced by immunoSEQ multiplex PCR; TCRdb stores in-frame clones only, minus some. The sample includes tens of thousands of clones, 85% to 90% of them seen just once. Peripheral blood came from all dose cohorts at three timepoints. The rearrangement uses TRBV6-5 and TRBJ1-1, with D unresolved. The TCR originated in an adult with an advanced solid tumor such as melanoma, head and neck, liver or kidney cancer. The sample in question was CD4+ or CD8+ T cells sorted from blood, obtained in a trial of the OX40 agonist ivuxolimab. The CDR3 loop is CASRLYMNTEAFF. The CDR3 bases are TGTGCCTCCAGACTTTACATGAACACTGAAGCTTTCTTT.